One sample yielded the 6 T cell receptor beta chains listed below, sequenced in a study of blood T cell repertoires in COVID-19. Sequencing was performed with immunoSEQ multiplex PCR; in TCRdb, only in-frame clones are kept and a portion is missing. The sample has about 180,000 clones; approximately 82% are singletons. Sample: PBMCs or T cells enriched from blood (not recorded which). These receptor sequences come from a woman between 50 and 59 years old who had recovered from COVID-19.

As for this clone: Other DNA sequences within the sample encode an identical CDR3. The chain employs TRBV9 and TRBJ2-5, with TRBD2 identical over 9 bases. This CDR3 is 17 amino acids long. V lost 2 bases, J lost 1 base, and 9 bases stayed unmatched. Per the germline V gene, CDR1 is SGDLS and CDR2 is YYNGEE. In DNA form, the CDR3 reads TGTGCCAGCAGCGTTGCCGGAGCGGGAGGCGTCCAAGAGACCCAGTACTTC. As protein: CASSVAGAGGVQETQYF.

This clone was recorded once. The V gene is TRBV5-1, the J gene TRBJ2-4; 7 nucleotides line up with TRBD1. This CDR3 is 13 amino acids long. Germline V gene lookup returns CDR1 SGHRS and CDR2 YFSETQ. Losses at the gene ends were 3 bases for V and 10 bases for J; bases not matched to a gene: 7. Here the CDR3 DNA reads TGCGCCAGCAGCTCAGGGGGTGACGGTATTCAGTACTTC. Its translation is CASSSGGDGIQYF.

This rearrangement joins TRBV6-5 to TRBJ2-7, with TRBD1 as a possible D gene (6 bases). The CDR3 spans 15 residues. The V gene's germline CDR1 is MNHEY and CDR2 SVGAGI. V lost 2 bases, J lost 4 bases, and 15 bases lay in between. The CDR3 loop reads CASSYRDTRVYEQYF. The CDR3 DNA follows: TGTGCCAGCAGTTACCGGGACACCCGGGTATACGAGCAGTACTTC.

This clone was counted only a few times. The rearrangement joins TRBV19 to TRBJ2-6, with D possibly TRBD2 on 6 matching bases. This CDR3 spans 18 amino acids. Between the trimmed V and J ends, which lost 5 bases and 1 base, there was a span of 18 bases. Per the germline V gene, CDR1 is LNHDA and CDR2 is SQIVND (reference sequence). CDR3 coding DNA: TGTGCCAGTAGTGGGGGAGGTTTTGGGATGTCTGGGGCCAACGTCCTGACTTTC. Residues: CASSGGGFGMSGANVLTF.

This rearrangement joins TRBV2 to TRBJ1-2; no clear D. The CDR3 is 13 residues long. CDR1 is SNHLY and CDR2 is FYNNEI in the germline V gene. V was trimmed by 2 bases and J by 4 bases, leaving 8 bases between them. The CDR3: CASSETETYGYTF. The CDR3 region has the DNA TGTGCCAGCAGTGAAACAGAAACCTATGGCTACACCTTC.

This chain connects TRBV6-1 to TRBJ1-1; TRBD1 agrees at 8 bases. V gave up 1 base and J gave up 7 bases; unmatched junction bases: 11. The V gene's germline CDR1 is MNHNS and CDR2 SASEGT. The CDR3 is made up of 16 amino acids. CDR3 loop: CASSEGQGAKGDEAFF. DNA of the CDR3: TGTGCCAGCAGTGAAGGGCAGGGGGCTAAAGGTGATGAAGCTTTCTTT.